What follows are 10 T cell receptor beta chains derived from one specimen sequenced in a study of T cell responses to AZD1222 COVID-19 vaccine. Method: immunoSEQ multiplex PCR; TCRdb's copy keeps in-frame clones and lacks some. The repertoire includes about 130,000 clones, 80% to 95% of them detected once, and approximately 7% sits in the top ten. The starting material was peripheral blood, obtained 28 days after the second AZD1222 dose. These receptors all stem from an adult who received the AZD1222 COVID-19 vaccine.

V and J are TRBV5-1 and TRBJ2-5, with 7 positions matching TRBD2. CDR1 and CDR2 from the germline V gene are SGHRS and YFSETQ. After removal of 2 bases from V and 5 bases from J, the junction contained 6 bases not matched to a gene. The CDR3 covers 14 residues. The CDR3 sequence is CASSFHGGTETQYF. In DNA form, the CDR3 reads TGCGCCAGCAGCTTTCACGGGGGGACGGAGACCCAGTACTTC. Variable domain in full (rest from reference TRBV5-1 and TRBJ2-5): KAGVTQTPRYLIKTRGQQVTLSCSPISGHRSVSWYQQTPGQGLQFLFEYFSETQRNKGNFPGRFSGRQFSNSRSEMNVSTLELGDSALYLCASSFHGGTETQYFGPGTRLLVL.

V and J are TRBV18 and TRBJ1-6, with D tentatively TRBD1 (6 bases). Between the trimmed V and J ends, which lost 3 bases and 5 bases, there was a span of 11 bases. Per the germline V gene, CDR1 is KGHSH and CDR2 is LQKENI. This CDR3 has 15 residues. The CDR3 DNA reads TGTGCCAGCTCACCCGGACAGCCCAATAATTCACCCCTCCACTTT. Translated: CASSPGQPNNSPLHF.

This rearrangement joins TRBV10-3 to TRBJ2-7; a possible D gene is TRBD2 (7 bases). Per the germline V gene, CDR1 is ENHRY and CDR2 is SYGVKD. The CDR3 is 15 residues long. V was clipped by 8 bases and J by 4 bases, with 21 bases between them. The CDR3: CAIEPGGRSGYEQYF. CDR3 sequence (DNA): TGTGCCATCGAACCGGGGGGCCGATCAGGATACGAGCAGTACTTC.

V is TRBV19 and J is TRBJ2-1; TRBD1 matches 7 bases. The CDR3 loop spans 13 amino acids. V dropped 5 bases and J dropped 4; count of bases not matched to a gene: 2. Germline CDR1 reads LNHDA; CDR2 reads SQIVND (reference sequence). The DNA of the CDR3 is TGTGCCAGTAGTCAGGGGGAATACAATGAGCAGTTCTTC. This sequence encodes CASSQGEYNEQFF.

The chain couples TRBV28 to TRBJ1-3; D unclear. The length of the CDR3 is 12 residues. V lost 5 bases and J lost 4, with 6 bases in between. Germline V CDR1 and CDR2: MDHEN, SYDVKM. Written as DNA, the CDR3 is TGTGCCAGCAGTAATGCGGGAAACACCATATATTTT. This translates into CASSNAGNTIYF.

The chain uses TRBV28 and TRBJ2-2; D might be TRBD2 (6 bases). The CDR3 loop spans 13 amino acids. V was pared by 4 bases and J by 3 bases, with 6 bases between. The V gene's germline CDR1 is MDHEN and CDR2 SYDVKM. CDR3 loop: CASSWGDTGELFF. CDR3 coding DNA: TGTGCCAGCAGTTGGGGGGACACCGGGGAGCTGTTTTTT.

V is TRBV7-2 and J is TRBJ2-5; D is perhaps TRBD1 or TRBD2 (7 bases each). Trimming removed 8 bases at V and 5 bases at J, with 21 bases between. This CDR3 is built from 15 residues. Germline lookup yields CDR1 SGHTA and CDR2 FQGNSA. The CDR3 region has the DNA TGTGCCAGCGCCCGCCAGGGGGGGGTAGGGGAGACCCAGTACTTC. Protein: CASARQGGVGETQYF.

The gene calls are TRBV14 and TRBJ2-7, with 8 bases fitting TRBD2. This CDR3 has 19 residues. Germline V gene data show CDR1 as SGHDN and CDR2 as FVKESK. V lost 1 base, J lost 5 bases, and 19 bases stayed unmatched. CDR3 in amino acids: CASSQAPPSGGKWSDEQYF. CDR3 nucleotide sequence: TGTGCCAGCAGCCAAGCCCCCCCAAGCGGGGGAAAGTGGTCGGACGAGCAGTACTTC.

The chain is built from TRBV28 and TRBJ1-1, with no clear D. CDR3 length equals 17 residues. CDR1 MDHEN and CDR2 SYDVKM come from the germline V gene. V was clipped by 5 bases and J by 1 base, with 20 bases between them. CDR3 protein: CASSPGEADKTNTEAFF. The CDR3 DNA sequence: TGTGCCAGCAGTCCAGGCGAGGCAGATAAAACGAACACTGAAGCTTTCTTT. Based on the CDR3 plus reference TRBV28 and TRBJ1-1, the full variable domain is DVKVTQSSRYLVKRTGEKVFLECVQDMDHENMFWYRQDPGLGLRLIYFSYDVKMKEKGDIPEGYSVSREKKERFSLILESASTNQTSMYLCASSPGEADKTNTEAFFGQGTRLTVV.

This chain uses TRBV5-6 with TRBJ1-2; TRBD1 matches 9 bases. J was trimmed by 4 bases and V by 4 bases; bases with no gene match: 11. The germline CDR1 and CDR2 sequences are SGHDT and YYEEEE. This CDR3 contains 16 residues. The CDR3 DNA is TGTGCCAGCAGCCCCTTACAGGGGGCGAACAGCTATGGCTACACCTTC. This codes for CASSPLQGANSYGYTF.